This is a list of T cell receptor beta chains from one sample in a study of OX40 agonist ivuxolimab in advanced cancers. Assay: immunoSEQ multiplex PCR; the TCRdb copy retains only in-frame clones and omits some. The sample holds about 35,000 clones; around 93% are singletons and the top ten take 33%. The material was CD4+ or CD8+ T cells sorted from blood, obtained in a trial of the OX40 agonist ivuxolimab. These receptors originate from an adult with an advanced solid tumor such as melanoma, head and neck, liver or kidney cancer. Both conserved end residues are part of each CDR3. The order of the fields is D gene, clone size, V gene, J gene, CDR3 DNA, CDR3 protein. A D gene is named only where the DNA matches it firmly. Where a row states a size, it is once, few, many or the class of an expanded clone; other rows omit it.

>NA|once|TRBV5-5|TRBJ2-7
TGTGCCAGCAGCGGGACCCCCGGCGAGCAGTACTTC
CASSGTPGEQYF
>NA|NA|TRBV7-9|TRBJ1-2
TGTGCCAGCAGCTCCCCCAGGGACTCTACCGAGGGCTATGGCTACACCTTC
CASSSPRDSTEGYGYTF
>NA|NA|TRBV6-6|TRBJ1-1
TGTGCCAGCAGCAGTTCAGGGGCAAACACTGAAGCTTTCTTT
CASSSSGANTEAFF
>NA|NA|TRBV27|TRBJ2-7
TGTGCCAGCAGTTTATCGGCAGGCCCTCTCTCCTACGAGCAGTACTTC
CASSLSAGPLSYEQYF
>NA|NA|TRBV28|TRBJ2-7
TGTGCCAGCAGTCACGTTTATGGGCACCTATCCTACGAGCAGTACTTC
CASSHVYGHLSYEQYF
>TRBD2|NA|TRBV11-2|TRBJ2-1
TGTGCCAGCAGCTTAAACGCGGGACTAGCGGAGCAGTTCTTC
CASSLNAGLAEQFF
>TRBD1|NA|TRBV7-2|TRBJ2-1
TGTGCCAGCAGCGGGGTGGACAGGGGTGCATACAATGAGCAGTTCTTC
CASSGVDRGAYNEQFF
>TRBD1|NA|TRBV13|TRBJ1-1
TGTGCCAGCAGCTTAGTAGGGGGCAGGAAAGTATTAGACACTGAAGCTTTCTTT
CASSLVGGRKVLDTEAFF
>NA|NA|TRBV27|TRBJ2-1
TGTGCCAGCAGTTTAGCTGCTATACGAGAGCAGTTCTTC
CASSLAAIREQFF
>TRBD1|NA|TRBV23-1|TRBJ1-2
TGCGCCAGCAGTTCCGGGACAGATCATGGCTACACCTTC
CASSSGTDHGYTF
>NA|NA|TRBV11-2|TRBJ2-1
TGTGCCAGCAGCGGGGGATGGCCCCATGAGCAGTTCTTC
CASSGGWPHEQFF
>NA|NA|TRBV9|TRBJ2-7
TGTGCCAGCAGCTCCGAGGGTGGAGGTAACGAGCAGTACTTC
CASSSEGGGNEQYF
>NA|NA|TRBV28|TRBJ2-1
TGTGCCAGCAGTTTAACATCGGTTGAGCAGTTCTTC
CASSLTSVEQFF
>NA|NA|TRBV27|TRBJ2-7
TGTGCCAGCAGCCTCGGACAGATCTCCTACGAGCAGTACTTC
CASSLGQISYEQYF
>NA|NA|TRBV27|TRBJ2-7
TGTGCCAGCAGTTTATGGGGAGGACATTCCTACGAGCAGTACTTC
CASSLWGGHSYEQYF
>TRBD2|once|TRBV27|TRBJ2-7
TGTGCCAGCAGTCTCCTCATGGCTAGCGGGAGCCACGAGCAGTACTTC
CASSLLMASGSHEQYF
>TRBD2|NA|TRBV30|TRBJ2-3
TGTGCCTCCTTTGGACTAGCAGATACGCAGTATTTT
CASFGLADTQYF
>NA|NA|TRBV29-1|TRBJ1-1
TGCAGCGTTGTTAGCCTAGGAATTTTCGGTGAAGCTTTCTTT
CSVVSLGIFGEAFF
>NA|NA|TRBV23-1|TRBJ1-2
TGCGCCAGCAGTCAATCGGACAAATCCGACAATGGCTACACCTTC
CASSQSDKSDNGYTF
>TRBD1|NA|TRBV9|TRBJ1-2
TGTGCCAGCAGTTACACAGGGGGCTCTTATGGCTACACCTTC
CASSYTGGSYGYTF
>NA|few|TRBV18|TRBJ1-3
TGTGCCAGCTCACCGACCTCTGGAAACACCATATATTTT
CASSPTSGNTIYF
>NA|NA|TRBV13|TRBJ2-1
TGTGCCAGCAGCTTAGGTGCGGGGAGCTCCTACAATGAGCAGTTCTTC
CASSLGAGSSYNEQFF
>TRBD1|NA|TRBV9|TRBJ2-7
TGTGCCAGCAGCCAGACAGGGAGTAGCTCCTACGAGCAGTACTTC
CASSQTGSSSYEQYF
>NA|NA|TRBV21-1|TRBJ2-7
TGTGCCAGCAGCAAAGAGACAGGCCCGACCTACGAGCAGTACTTC
CASSKETGPTYEQYF